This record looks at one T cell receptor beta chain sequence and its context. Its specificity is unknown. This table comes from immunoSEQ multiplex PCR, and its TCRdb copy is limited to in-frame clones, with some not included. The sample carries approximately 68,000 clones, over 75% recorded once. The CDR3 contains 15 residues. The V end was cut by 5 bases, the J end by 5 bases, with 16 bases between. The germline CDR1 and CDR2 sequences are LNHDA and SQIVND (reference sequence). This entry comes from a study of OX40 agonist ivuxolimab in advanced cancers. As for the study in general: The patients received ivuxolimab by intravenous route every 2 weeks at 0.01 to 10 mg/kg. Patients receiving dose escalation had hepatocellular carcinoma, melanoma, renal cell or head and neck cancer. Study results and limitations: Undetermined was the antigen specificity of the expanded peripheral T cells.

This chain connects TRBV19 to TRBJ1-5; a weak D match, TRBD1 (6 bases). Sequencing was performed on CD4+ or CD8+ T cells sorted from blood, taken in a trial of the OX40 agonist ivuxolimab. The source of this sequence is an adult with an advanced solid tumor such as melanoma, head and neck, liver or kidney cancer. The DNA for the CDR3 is TGTGCCAGTAGTCTCCGGGGGCGGGGGGATCAGCCCCAGCATTTT. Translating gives CASSLRGRGDQPQHF.